This TCR beta chain was obtained from a study of blood T cell repertoires in COVID-19. The overall study: Nucleic acid was either cDNA or gDNA, and it came from T cells, B-cell-depleted T cells, or PBMCs.

Trimming shortened V by 4 bases and J by 4 bases, and 17 bases separated the two germline ends. Germline values: CDR1 SGHRS, CDR2 YFSETQ. The CDR3 contains 15 residues. While infection was still active, Seattle patients were enrolled and then followed longitudinally. The protocol was immunoSEQ multiplex PCR, while the TCRdb copy is restricted to in-frame clones and leaves out a portion. The sample yields 100,000 to 150,000 clones, more than 85% seen once. The count of this clone is one. The TCR comes from a man in his fifties or sixties with COVID-19, enrolled during active disease. The V gene is TRBV5-1, the J gene TRBJ1-1; D is unclear. Material: peripheral blood. The CDR3 DNA sequence: TGCGCCAGCAGCCCTTCGCTCTCCGTGGCCACTGAAGCTTTCTTT. It yields the protein CASSPSLSVATEAFF.